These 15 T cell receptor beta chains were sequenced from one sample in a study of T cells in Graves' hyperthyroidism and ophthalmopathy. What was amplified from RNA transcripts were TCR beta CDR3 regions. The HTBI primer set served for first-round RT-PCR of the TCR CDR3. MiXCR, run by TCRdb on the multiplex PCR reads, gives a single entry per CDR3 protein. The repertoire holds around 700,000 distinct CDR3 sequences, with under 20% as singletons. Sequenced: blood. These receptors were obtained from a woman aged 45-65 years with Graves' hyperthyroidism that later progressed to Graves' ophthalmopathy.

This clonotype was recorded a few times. CDR3 nucleotide sequence: TGCAGCGTTGAAGACGTGGAATTTAACTATGGCTACACCTTC. Translating it yields CSVEDVEFNYGYTF. This chain links TRBV29-1 with TRBJ1-2; D is unresolved. V lost 0 bases and J 1 base, leaving 9 bases between the germline ends. Germline assignment: CDR1 SQVTM and CDR2 ANQGSEA. The CDR3 has 14 amino acids.

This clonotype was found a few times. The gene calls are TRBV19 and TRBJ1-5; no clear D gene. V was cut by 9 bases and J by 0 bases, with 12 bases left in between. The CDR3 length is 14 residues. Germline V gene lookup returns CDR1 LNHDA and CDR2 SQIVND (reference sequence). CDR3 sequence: CASLPSYSNQPQHF. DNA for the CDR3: TGTGCCAGCCTTCCCTCTTATAGCAATCAGCCCCAGCATTTT.

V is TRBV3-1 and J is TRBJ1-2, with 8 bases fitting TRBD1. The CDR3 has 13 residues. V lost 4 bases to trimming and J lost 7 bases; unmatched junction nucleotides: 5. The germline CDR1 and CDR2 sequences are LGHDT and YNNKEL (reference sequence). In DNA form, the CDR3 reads TGTGCCAGCAGCCGGGGGACAGGCGGTGGCTACACCTTC. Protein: CASSRGTGGGYTF.

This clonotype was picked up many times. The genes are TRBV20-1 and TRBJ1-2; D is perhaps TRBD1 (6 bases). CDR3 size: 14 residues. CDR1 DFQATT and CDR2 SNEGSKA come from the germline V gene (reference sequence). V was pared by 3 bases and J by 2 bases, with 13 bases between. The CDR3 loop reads CSASGQGQNYGYTF. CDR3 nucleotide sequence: TGCAGTGCTAGTGGTCAGGGGCAGAACTATGGCTACACCTTC.

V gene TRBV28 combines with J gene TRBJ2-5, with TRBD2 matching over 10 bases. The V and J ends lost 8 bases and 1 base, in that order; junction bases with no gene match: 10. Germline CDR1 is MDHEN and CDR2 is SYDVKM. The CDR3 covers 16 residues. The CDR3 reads CASGTAGTSAQETQYF. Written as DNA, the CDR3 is TGTGCCAGCGGTACGGCCGGGACTAGCGCCCAAGAGACCCAGTACTTC.

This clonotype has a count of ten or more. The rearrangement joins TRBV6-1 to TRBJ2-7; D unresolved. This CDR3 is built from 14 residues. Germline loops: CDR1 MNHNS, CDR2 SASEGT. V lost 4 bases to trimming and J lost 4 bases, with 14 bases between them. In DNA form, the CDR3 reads TGTGCCAGCAGTGGGTTGGCGGAGACTTACGAGCAGTACTTC. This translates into CASSGLAETYEQYF.

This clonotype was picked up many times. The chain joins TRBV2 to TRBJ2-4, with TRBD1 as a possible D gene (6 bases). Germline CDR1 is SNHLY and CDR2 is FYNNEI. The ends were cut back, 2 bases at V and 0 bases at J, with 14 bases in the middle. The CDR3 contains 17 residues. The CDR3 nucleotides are TGTGCCAGCAGTGAACGGGACAACACGCTAGCCAAAAACATTCAGTACTTC. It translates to CASSERDNTLAKNIQYF.

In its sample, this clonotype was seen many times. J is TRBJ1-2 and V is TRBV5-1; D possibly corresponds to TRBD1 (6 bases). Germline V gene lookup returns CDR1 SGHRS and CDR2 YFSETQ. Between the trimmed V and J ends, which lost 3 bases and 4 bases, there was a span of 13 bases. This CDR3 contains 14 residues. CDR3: CASSSPGQSYGYTF. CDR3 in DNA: TGCGCCAGCAGCTCTCCCGGACAGAGCTATGGCTACACCTTC.

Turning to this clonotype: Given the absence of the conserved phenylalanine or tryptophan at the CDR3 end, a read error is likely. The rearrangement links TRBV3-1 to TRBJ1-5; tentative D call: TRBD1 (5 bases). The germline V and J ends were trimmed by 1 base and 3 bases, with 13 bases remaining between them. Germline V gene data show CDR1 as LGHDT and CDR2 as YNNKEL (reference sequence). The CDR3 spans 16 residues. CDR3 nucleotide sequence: TGTGCCAGCAGCCAAGGGGGCTTCACCAACAATCAGCCCCAGCATTCT. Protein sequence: CASSQGGFTNNQPQHS.

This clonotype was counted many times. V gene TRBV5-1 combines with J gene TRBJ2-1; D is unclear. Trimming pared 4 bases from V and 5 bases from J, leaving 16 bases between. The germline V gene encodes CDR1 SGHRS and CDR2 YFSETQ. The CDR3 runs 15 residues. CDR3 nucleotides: TGCGCCAGCAGCCCCGACCCGGGCTTGCACAATGAGCAGTTCTTC. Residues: CASSPDPGLHNEQFF.

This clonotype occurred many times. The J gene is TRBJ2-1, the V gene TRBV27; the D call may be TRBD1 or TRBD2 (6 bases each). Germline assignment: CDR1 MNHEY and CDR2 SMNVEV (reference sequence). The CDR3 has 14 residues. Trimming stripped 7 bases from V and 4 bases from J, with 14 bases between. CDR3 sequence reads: CASTQRGLYNEQFF. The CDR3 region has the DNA TGTGCCAGCACCCAACGGGGGCTGTACAATGAGCAGTTCTTC.

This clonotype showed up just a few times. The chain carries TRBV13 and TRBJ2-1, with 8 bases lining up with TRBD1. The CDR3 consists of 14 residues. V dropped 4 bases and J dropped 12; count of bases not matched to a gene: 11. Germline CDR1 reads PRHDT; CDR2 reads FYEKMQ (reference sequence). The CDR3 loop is CASSSKTGARRQFF. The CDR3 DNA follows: TGTGCCAGCAGCTCGAAGACAGGGGCTAGGAGGCAGTTCTTC.

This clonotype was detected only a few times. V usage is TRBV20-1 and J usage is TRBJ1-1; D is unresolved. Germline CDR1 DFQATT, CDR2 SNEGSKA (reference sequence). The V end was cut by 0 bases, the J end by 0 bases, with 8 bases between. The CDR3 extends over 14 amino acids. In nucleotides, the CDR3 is TGCAGTGCTAGAGACTACAGCCTGAACACTGAAGCTTTCTTT. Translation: CSARDYSLNTEAFF.

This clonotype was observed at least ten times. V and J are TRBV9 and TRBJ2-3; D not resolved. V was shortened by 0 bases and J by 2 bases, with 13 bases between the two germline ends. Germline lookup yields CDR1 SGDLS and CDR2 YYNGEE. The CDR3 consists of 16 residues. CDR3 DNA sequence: TGTGCCAGCAGCGTAGGTACGAAATGGCTCACAGATACGCAGTATTTT. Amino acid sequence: CASSVGTKWLTDTQYF.

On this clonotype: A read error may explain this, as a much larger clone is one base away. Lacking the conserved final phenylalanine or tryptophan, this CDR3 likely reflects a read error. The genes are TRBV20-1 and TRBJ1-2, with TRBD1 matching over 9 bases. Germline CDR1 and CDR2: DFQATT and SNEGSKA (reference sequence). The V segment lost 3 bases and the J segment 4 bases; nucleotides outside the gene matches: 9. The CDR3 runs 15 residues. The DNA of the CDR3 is TGCAGTGCTAGGGCCGGGACAGGGATGACCTATGGCTACACCCTC. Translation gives CSARAGTGMTYGYTL.